The next 11 T cell receptor beta chains were all read from a single sample in a study of regulatory T cells in long-lasting Graves disease. Libraries of TCR beta came from iRepertoire HTBI primers plus Arm-PCR of CDR3 regions. TCRdb fed the multiplex PCR reads into MiXCR, producing one record per CDR3 protein. The table has almost 450,000 distinct CDR3 sequences, approximately 16% seen once. Stated time point: newly diagnosed GD, antithyroid drugs for less than 3 months. RNA extracted from PBMCs served as the sequencing template. These data are also associated with another study on T cells in Graves' hyperthyroidism and ophthalmopathy.

The input for sequencing was peripheral blood mononuclear cells (PBMCs), taken at new diagnosis, from a patient treated with antithyroid drugs. These receptors came from a woman in her 30s with Graves disease.

Notes on this clonotype: One base away lies a much larger clone, so this may be a sequencing read error. The V call is TRBV20-1, the J call TRBJ2-3; no definite D call. Near its end, the DNA agrees better with TRBJ2-7, so the J call may be wrong. The CDR3 sequence is 12 residues long. Germline V gene sequence: CDR1 DFQATT, CDR2 SNEGSKA (reference sequence). The CDR3: CSARVWVPEQYF. In nucleotides, the CDR3 is TGCAGTGCTAGAGTTTGGGTTCCTGAGCAGTACTTC.

There are many counts of this clonotype. This chain connects TRBV20-1 to TRBJ2-1, with 15 bases lining up with TRBD2. The V gene end was trimmed by 3 bases and the J gene end by 1 base; junction bases not matched to a gene: 4. In germline, CDR1 is DFQATT, CDR2 SNEGSKA (reference sequence). The CDR3 totals 17 residues. This CDR3 reads CSARRTSGRGSYNEQFF. DNA for the CDR3: TGCAGTGCTAGGAGGACTAGCGGGAGGGGATCCTACAATGAGCAGTTCTTC.

The chain combines TRBV20-1 with TRBJ2-1; D perhaps matches TRBD1 (6 bases). V lost 5 bases and J lost 9, with 26 bases in between. This CDR3 has 16 amino acids. Germline lookup yields CDR1 DFQATT and CDR2 SNEGSKA (reference sequence). CDR3 protein: CSARIHRGLAGGEQFF. The CDR3 bases are TGCAGTGCTCGCATCCATAGGGGGTTAGCCGGCGGTGAGCAGTTCTTC.

About this clonotype: A read error may be the cause here, since a much bigger clone is one base away. The V gene is TRBV13, the J gene TRBJ2-7; TRBD2 agrees at 9 bases. The end of the DNA fits TRBJ2-1 better, so the J call may be wrong. This CDR3 is built from 15 residues. Germline lookup yields CDR1 PRHDT and CDR2 FYEKMQ (reference sequence). The CDR3 spells CASSSRTSVSYEQFF. CDR3 sequence (DNA): TGTGCCAGCAGCTCGCGGACTAGCGTTTCCTACGAGCAGTTCTTC.

Turning to this clonotype: At one end the junction does not follow the germline gene, possibly because of a read error. The CDR3, as DNA: TGTGCCAGCAGCCGGGCGGGGATTGGATCCTACAATGAGCAGTTCTTC. It codes for CASSRAGIGSYNEQFF. J is TRBJ2-1 and V is TRBV5-1, with a tentative D call TRBD2 (6 bases). This CDR3 is 16 amino acids long. Germline assignment: CDR1 SGHRS and CDR2 YFSETQ.

This clonotype has ten or more counts. CDR3 DNA: TGTGCCAGCAGTTTAACCAGGGGATATGGCTACACCTTC. Translating gives CASSLTRGYGYTF. J is TRBJ1-2 and V is TRBV3-1, with TRBD1 as a possible D gene (6 bases). The CDR3 loop spans 13 amino acids. Trimming removed 6 bases at V and 5 bases at J, with 13 bases between. Germline values: CDR1 LGHDT, CDR2 YNNKEL (reference sequence).

This clonotype was counted between two and nine times. This chain links TRBV7-2 with TRBJ1-2, with a weak D call TRBD1 (6 bases). V lost 4 bases and J lost 4, with 10 bases in between. The CDR3 totals 13 residues. Germline V gives CDR1 SGHTA, CDR2 FQGNSA. This chain's CDR3 is CASSSTGIYGYTF. The CDR3 coding sequence is TGTGCCAGCAGCTCTACAGGGATCTATGGCTACACCTTC.

This clonotype was seen ten or more times. The chain has TRBV3-1 and TRBJ2-3, with 7 bases lining up with TRBD2. CDR3 length: 18 residues. The germline CDR1 and CDR2 sequences are LGHDT and YNNKEL (reference sequence). The V gene end was trimmed by 1 base and the J gene end by 0 bases; junction bases not matched to a gene: 10. The CDR3, as DNA: TGTGCCAGCAGCCAAGTCGAGGGAGGGAGCGGTAGCACAGATACGCAGTATTTT. Protein sequence: CASSQVEGGSGSTDTQYF.

In the case of this clonotype: Just one base apart from a much larger clone, this may be a read error. The chain combines TRBV4-2 with TRBJ2-3, with D unclear. The germline CDR1 and CDR2 sequences are LGHNA and YNFKEQ. The CDR3 totals 15 residues. Deletions cut 4 bases from V and 2 bases from J, with 13 bases between. The CDR3 here is CASSPPRRSTDTQYF. The DNA for the CDR3 is TGTGCCAGCAGCCCCCCTCGGCGGTCCACAGATACGCAGTATTTT.

The sample holds many counts of this clonotype. The rearrangement joins TRBV12-3 or TRBV12-4 to TRBJ2-5; maybe TRBD2 (6 bases). Trimming removed 5 bases from V and 4 bases from J, with 14 bases in between. The CDR3 length is 14 residues. CDR3 DNA sequence: TGTGCCAGCAGTGGCGGAGGGGTCTTAGAGACCCAGTACTTC. It encodes CASSGGGVLETQYF.

This clonotype has just a few counts. This chain uses TRBV5-4 with TRBJ1-2, with TRBD1 matching 7 bases. The V gene end was trimmed by 3 bases and the J gene end by 8 bases; junction bases not matched to a gene: 4. The CDR3 spans 12 residues. Germline V lookup: CDR1 SGHNT, CDR2 YYREEE (reference sequence). The CDR3 loop is CASSYGQEGYTF. CDR3 DNA sequence: TGTGCCAGCAGCTACGGACAGGAGGGCTACACCTTC.